The subject of this entry is one T cell receptor (beta chain). Its antigen is currently unknown. In the ViraFEST assay, antigen-specific CD4+ clonotypes were identified by expansion after peptide-pool stimulation. CD4+ T cell isolation took place after less than 13 days of culture. Each person got two doses of an mRNA SARS-CoV-2 vaccine, BNT162b2 or mRNA-1273. The sample belongs to a study of vaccination effects on CD4 cells after COVID-19. V was cut by 7 bases and J by 4 bases, with 11 bases left in between. Germline lookup yields CDR1 SNHLY and CDR2 FYNNEI. This CDR3 has 14 residues. Only in-frame clones appear in the TCRdb table, and some are missing; sequencing was by immunoSEQ multiplex PCR. The sample consists of tens of thousands of clones, 72% of them appearing once.

This chain connects TRBV2 to TRBJ1-6; D is unclear. The TCR was taken from a human donor who received a COVID-19 vaccine. The sequencing here drew on CD4+ T cells from PBMCs cultured with HCoV-229E spike peptides, taken after COVID-19 vaccination. The CDR3 spells CASTDTSYNSPLHF. CDR3 nucleotides: TGTGCCAGCACTGACACCTCGTATAATTCACCCCTCCACTTT.